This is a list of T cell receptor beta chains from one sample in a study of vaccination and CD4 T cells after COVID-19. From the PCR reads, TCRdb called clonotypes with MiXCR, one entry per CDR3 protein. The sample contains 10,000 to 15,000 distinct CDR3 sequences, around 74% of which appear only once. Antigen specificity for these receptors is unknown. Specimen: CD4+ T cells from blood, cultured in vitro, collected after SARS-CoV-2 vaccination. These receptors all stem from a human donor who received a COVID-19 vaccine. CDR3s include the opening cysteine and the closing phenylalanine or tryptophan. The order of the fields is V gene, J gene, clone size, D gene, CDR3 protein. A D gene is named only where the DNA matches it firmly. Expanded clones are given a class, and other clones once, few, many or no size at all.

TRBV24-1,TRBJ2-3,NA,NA,CATSDPRRPGDTQYF
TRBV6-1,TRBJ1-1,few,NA,CASILDKPTEAFF
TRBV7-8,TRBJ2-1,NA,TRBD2,CASSSSGAYNEQFF
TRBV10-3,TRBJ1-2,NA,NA,CAITHNVDISANYGYTF
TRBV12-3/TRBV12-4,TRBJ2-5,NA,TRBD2,CASSSPTSGTYQETRYF
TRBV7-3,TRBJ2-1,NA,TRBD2,CASSKTSGLYNEQFF
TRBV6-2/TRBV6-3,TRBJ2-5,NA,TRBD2,CASSYYGPAGEETQYF
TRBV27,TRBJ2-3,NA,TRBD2,CASSLLASGGPADTQYF
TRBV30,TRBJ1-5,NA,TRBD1,CAWSLGGGTGPRKPQHF
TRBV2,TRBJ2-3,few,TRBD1,CASGAGTGGADTQYF
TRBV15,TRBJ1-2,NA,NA,CATSREAGASNYGYTF
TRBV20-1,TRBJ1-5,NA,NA,CSASGGQLNQPQHF
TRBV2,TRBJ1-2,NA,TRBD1,CASSQGSGQGYGYTF
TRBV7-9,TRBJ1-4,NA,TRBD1,CASSAPGQGRWEKLFF